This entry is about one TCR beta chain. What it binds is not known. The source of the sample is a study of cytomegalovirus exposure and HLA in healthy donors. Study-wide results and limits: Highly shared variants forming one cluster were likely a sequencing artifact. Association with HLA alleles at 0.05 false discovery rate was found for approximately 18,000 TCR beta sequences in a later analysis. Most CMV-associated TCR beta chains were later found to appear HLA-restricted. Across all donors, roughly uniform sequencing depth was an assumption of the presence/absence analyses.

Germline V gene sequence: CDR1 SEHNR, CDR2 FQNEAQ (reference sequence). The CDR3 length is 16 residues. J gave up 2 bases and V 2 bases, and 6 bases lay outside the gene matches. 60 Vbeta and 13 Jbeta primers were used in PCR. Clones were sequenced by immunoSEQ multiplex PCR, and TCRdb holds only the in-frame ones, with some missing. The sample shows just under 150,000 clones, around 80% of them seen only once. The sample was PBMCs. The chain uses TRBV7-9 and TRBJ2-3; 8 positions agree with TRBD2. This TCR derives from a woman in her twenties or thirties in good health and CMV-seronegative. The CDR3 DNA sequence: TGTGCCAGCAGCTTAAGGAGCGGGGGAGACACAGATACGCAGTATTTT. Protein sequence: CASSLRSGGDTDTQYF.